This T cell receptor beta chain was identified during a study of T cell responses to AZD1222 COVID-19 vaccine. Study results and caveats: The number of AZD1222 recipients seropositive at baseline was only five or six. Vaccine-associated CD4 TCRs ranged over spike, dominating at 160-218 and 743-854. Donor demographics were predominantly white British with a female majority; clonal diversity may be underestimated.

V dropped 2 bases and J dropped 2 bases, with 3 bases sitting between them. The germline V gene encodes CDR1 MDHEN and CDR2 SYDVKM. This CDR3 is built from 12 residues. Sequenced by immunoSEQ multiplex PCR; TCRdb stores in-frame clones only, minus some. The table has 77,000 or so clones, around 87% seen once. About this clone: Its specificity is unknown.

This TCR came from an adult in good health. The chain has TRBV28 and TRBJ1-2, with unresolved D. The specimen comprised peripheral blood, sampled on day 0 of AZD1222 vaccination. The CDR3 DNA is TGTGCCAGCAGTTTAATGAACTATGGCTACACCTTC. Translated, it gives CASSLMNYGYTF.